Listed below are T cell receptor beta chains from one sample, sequenced in a study of blood T cell repertoires in COVID-19. Clones were read by immunoSEQ multiplex PCR, and TCRdb kept only the in-frame ones, dropping some. Among about 140,000 clones listed, approximately 80% were seen once. Sequenced: peripheral blood. Every receptor here comes from a man in his 60s with active or convalescent COVID-19. Both conserved end residues are part of each CDR3. The order of the fields is D gene, J gene, CDR3 length, clone size, V gene, CDR3 protein, CDR3 DNA. A D gene is named only where the DNA matches it firmly. The size field is filled for only some rows; it gives once, few, many or a size class.

D: NA; J: TRBJ1-1; length: 13; size: NA; V: TRBV24-1; CDR3: CATSTESNTEAFF; DNA: TGTGCCACCTCCACAGAATCGAACACTGAAGCTTTCTTT
D: TRBD2; J: TRBJ2-5; length: 14; size: NA; V: TRBV7-8; CDR3: CASSFLTSGETQYF; DNA: TGTGCCAGCAGCTTCCTGACTAGCGGAGAGACCCAGTACTTC
D: NA; J: TRBJ1-2; length: 13; size: NA; V: TRBV9; CDR3: CASSVATDYGYTF; DNA: TGTGCCAGCAGCGTAGCAACAGACTATGGCTACACCTTC
D: NA; J: TRBJ2-2; length: 15; size: once; V: TRBV5-5; CDR3: CASSGSGLHTGELFF; DNA: TGTGCCAGCAGCGGATCAGGCTTACACACCGGGGAGCTGTTTTTT
D: TRBD2; J: TRBJ2-5; length: 16; size: NA; V: TRBV13; CDR3: CASSWAGTSGPGTQYF; DNA: TGTGCCAGCAGCTGGGCCGGGACTAGCGGACCTGGGACCCAGTACTTC
D: TRBD1; J: TRBJ1-2; length: 14; size: few; V: TRBV29-1; CDR3: CSILGQGPNYGYTF; DNA: TGCAGCATCCTAGGACAGGGGCCGAACTATGGCTACACCTTC
D: NA; J: TRBJ2-7; length: 15; size: NA; V: TRBV10-3; CDR3: CAISEALVSSYEQYF; DNA: TGTGCCATCAGTGAAGCCCTAGTGAGCTCCTACGAGCAGTACTTC
D: TRBD2; J: TRBJ2-3; length: 18; size: NA; V: TRBV28; CDR3: CASRSLKPGTTEIDTQYF; DNA: TGTGCCAGCAGAAGCCTCAAGCCCGGGACTACCGAGATTGATACGCAGTATTTT
D: NA; J: TRBJ1-2; length: 16; size: NA; V: TRBV28; CDR3: CASSPRGGPGFNGYTF; DNA: TGTGCCAGCAGTCCACGGGGGGGTCCAGGGTTCAATGGCTACACCTTC
D: TRBD1; J: TRBJ2-1; length: 12; size: NA; V: TRBV5-4; CDR3: CASSRTGFEQFF; DNA: TGTGCCAGCAGCAGGACAGGGTTTGAGCAGTTCTTC
D: NA; J: TRBJ2-2; length: 13; size: once; V: TRBV4-3; CDR3: CASSQGPRGELFF; DNA: TGCGCCAGCAGCCAAGGGCCTAGAGGGGAGCTGTTTTTT
D: TRBD2; J: TRBJ2-1; length: 16; size: NA; V: TRBV5-6; CDR3: CASSLLGLADYNEQFF; DNA: TGTGCCAGCAGCTTATTGGGGCTAGCGGATTACAATGAGCAGTTCTTC
D: NA; J: TRBJ2-5; length: 13; size: NA; V: TRBV5-1; CDR3: CASREGIRETQYF; DNA: TGCGCCAGCAGGGAGGGAATCAGAGAGACCCAGTACTTC
D: NA; J: TRBJ1-2; length: 12; size: NA; V: TRBV24-1; CDR3: CATYTGNYGYTF; DNA: TGTGCCACCTATACGGGGAACTATGGCTACACCTTC
D: TRBD2; J: TRBJ2-1; length: 13; size: NA; V: TRBV6-5; CDR3: CASKGLAEGEQFF; DNA: TGTGCCAGCAAGGGGCTAGCGGAGGGTGAGCAGTTCTTC
D: TRBD2; J: TRBJ2-3; length: 15; size: NA; V: TRBV11-3; CDR3: CASEVAGGLGDTQYF; DNA: TGTGCCAGCGAAGTGGCGGGAGGGCTCGGGGATACGCAGTATTTT
D: NA; J: TRBJ1-4; length: 16; size: NA; V: TRBV5-1; CDR3: CASTLSPQGVSEKLFF; DNA: TGCGCCAGCACGCTTTCCCCACAGGGCGTAAGTGAAAAACTGTTTTTT
D: NA; J: TRBJ2-3; length: 16; size: NA; V: TRBV6-5; CDR3: CASSYGGGISTDTQYF; DNA: TGTGCCAGCAGTTACGGTGGGGGGATTTCCACAGATACGCAGTATTTT
D: NA; J: TRBJ2-7; length: 16; size: NA; V: TRBV12-5; CDR3: CASGPNTGKQYYEQYF; DNA: TGTGCTAGTGGACCTAATACAGGAAAACAATACTACGAGCAGTACTTC
D: NA; J: TRBJ1-2; length: 13; size: NA; V: TRBV4-1; CDR3: CASSQGGDYGYTF; DNA: TGCGCCAGCAGCCAAGGGGGGGACTATGGCTACACCTTC
D: TRBD1; J: TRBJ1-2; length: 15; size: once; V: TRBV18; CDR3: CASSPEAGGIYGYTF; DNA: TGTGCCAGCTCACCAGAAGCAGGGGGTATCTATGGCTACACCTTC
D: NA; J: TRBJ1-1; length: 14; size: NA; V: TRBV28; CDR3: CASSLSGVYTEAFF; DNA: TGTGCCAGCAGTTTATCAGGGGTCTACACTGAAGCTTTCTTT
D: TRBD1; J: TRBJ1-2; length: 15; size: NA; V: TRBV4-3; CDR3: CASSQDNYGQGFYTF; DNA: TGCGCCAGCAGCCAAGACAATTATGGACAGGGCTTCTACACCTTC
D: TRBD1; J: TRBJ2-5; length: 13; size: NA; V: TRBV6-5; CDR3: CASSQTGEETQYF; DNA: TGTGCCAGCAGTCAAACAGGGGAAGAGACCCAGTACTTC
D: NA; J: TRBJ1-2; length: 14; size: NA; V: TRBV30; CDR3: CAWSPLTGDYGYTF; DNA: TGTGCCTGGAGTCCATTGACGGGAGACTATGGCTACACCTTC
D: NA; J: TRBJ1-2; length: 14; size: NA; V: TRBV24-1; CDR3: CATSAGDPNYGYTF; DNA: TGTGCCACCAGTGCAGGGGATCCTAACTATGGCTACACCTTC
D: NA; J: TRBJ1-1; length: 13; size: NA; V: TRBV27; CDR3: CASSTWTGDEAFF; DNA: TGTGCCAGCAGTACATGGACGGGGGATGAAGCTTTCTTT
D: TRBD1; J: TRBJ1-2; length: 14; size: NA; V: TRBV7-2; CDR3: CASSINRGNYGYTF; DNA: TGTGCCAGCAGTATCAACAGGGGGAACTATGGCTACACCTTC
D: NA; J: TRBJ1-1; length: 15; size: NA; V: TRBV10-2; CDR3: CASSVGMWGETEAFF; DNA: TGCGCCAGCAGCGTGGGGATGTGGGGGGAGACTGAAGCTTTCTTT
D: NA; J: TRBJ1-2; length: 12; size: NA; V: TRBV6-5; CDR3: CASSTTGGGYTF; DNA: TGTGCCAGCAGTACGACAGGCGGTGGCTACACCTTC
D: NA; J: TRBJ2-7; length: 14; size: NA; V: TRBV6-5; CDR3: CASAAGISSYEQYF; DNA: TGTGCCAGTGCCGCAGGGATTAGCTCCTACGAGCAGTACTTC
D: TRBD1; J: TRBJ1-6; length: 17; size: NA; V: TRBV30; CDR3: CAWSGDRKSSYNSPLHF; DNA: TGTGCCTGGAGTGGGGACAGGAAGAGCTCCTATAATTCACCCCTCCACTTT
D: TRBD1; J: TRBJ2-3; length: 16; size: NA; V: TRBV7-8; CDR3: CASSIGQGAMADTQYF; DNA: TGTGCCAGCAGCATCGGACAGGGGGCGATGGCAGATACGCAGTATTTT
D: NA; J: TRBJ2-7; length: 12; size: NA; V: TRBV7-2; CDR3: CASSLYRDEQYF; DNA: TGTGCCAGCAGCCTATACAGGGACGAGCAGTACTTC
D: NA; J: TRBJ1-2; length: 20; size: few; V: TRBV21-1; CDR3: CASSKVGRGHGTPFWYGYTF; DNA: TGTGCCAGCAGCAAAGTCGGGAGGGGACACGGTACGCCCTTTTGGTATGGCTACACCTTC
D: NA; J: TRBJ2-3; length: 15; size: NA; V: TRBV19; CDR3: CASSMRASYTDTQYF; DNA: TGTGCCAGTAGTATGCGGGCCAGTTACACAGATACGCAGTATTTT
D: NA; J: TRBJ2-1; length: 13; size: few; V: TRBV2; CDR3: CASRLASYNEQFF; DNA: TGTGCCAGCAGGCTAGCTTCCTACAATGAGCAGTTCTTC
D: TRBD2; J: TRBJ2-1; length: 16; size: NA; V: TRBV7-9; CDR3: CASSYRLAAVIGEQFF; DNA: TGTGCCAGCAGCTACCGCCTAGCGGCGGTAATCGGTGAGCAGTTCTTC
D: TRBD2; J: TRBJ2-2; length: 16; size: NA; V: TRBV5-8; CDR3: CASSRGTSGHTGELFF; DNA: TGTGCCAGCAGCCGAGGGACTAGCGGGCACACCGGGGAGCTGTTTTTT
D: TRBD2; J: TRBJ2-1; length: 12; size: NA; V: TRBV6-2/TRBV6-3; CDR3: CASSYEREREFF; DNA: TGTGCCAGCAGTTACGAGCGGGAGAGGGAGTTCTTC
D: TRBD1; J: TRBJ1-1; length: 18; size: NA; V: TRBV5-6; CDR3: CASSLRVVRGMSRTEAFF; DNA: TGTGCCAGCAGCCTACGTGTAGTCAGGGGGATGAGTCGTACTGAAGCTTTCTTT
D: TRBD1; J: TRBJ1-2; length: 14; size: few; V: TRBV13; CDR3: CASSQGGLNYGYTF; DNA: TGTGCCAGCAGCCAGGGGGGACTTAACTATGGCTACACCTTC
D: NA; J: TRBJ2-7; length: 12; size: NA; V: TRBV10-3; CDR3: CAISESRYEQYF; DNA: TGTGCCATCAGTGAGTCGCGGTACGAGCAGTACTTC
D: TRBD2; J: TRBJ2-5; length: 14; size: once; V: TRBV19; CDR3: CASSLSGRWETQYF; DNA: TGTGCCAGTAGTCTAAGCGGGAGGTGGGAGACCCAGTACTTC
D: TRBD1; J: TRBJ1-4; length: 15; size: NA; V: TRBV5-4; CDR3: CASSQSGQGNEKLFF; DNA: TGTGCCAGCAGCCAGAGCGGACAGGGTAATGAAAAACTGTTTTTT
D: NA; J: TRBJ2-1; length: 15; size: few; V: TRBV5-6; CDR3: CASSPPGTSYNEQFF; DNA: TGTGCCAGCAGCCCCCCCGGGACATCCTACAATGAGCAGTTCTTC
D: NA; J: TRBJ2-1; length: 15; size: NA; V: TRBV24-1; CDR3: CATSDGLLSNNEQFF; DNA: TGTGCCACCAGTGATGGACTCCTTTCTAACAATGAGCAGTTCTTC
D: NA; J: TRBJ1-3; length: 16; size: NA; V: TRBV2; CDR3: CASNKILQHSGNTIYF; DNA: TGTGCCAGCAATAAAATATTGCAACACTCTGGAAACACCATATATTTT
D: TRBD2; J: TRBJ2-5; length: 16; size: few; V: TRBV7-8; CDR3: CASSRGPGGIQETQYF; DNA: TGTGCCAGCAGCCGGGGACCGGGAGGGATTCAAGAGACCCAGTACTTC
D: TRBD1; J: TRBJ2-2; length: 15; size: NA; V: TRBV27; CDR3: CASSTGTGAAGELFF; DNA: TGTGCCAGCAGTACCGGGACAGGGGCAGCCGGGGAGCTGTTTTTT
D: NA; J: TRBJ1-2; length: 10; size: NA; V: TRBV29-1; CDR3: CSVNWGGYTF; DNA: TGCAGCGTTAATTGGGGCGGCTACACCTTC
D: TRBD1; J: TRBJ2-2; length: 17; size: NA; V: TRBV7-2; CDR3: CASSLVGQGARTGELFF; DNA: TGTGCCAGCAGCTTAGTGGGACAGGGGGCGAGAACCGGGGAGCTGTTTTTT
D: TRBD2; J: TRBJ2-5; length: 17; size: NA; V: TRBV3-1/TRBV3-2; CDR3: CASSQDTLGTSAGTQYF; DNA: TGTGCCAGCAGCCAAGATACGCTTGGGACTAGCGCGGGGACCCAGTACTTC
D: NA; J: TRBJ2-1; length: 15; size: NA; V: TRBV6-2/TRBV6-3; CDR3: CASSLGGGGGNEQFF; DNA: TGTGCCAGCAGTTTGGGGGGGGGAGGGGGGAATGAGCAGTTCTTC
D: NA; J: TRBJ1-1; length: 15; size: NA; V: TRBV19; CDR3: CASPPGWGLNTEAFF; DNA: TGTGCCAGCCCTCCCGGGTGGGGCTTGAACACTGAAGCTTTCTTT
D: NA; J: TRBJ2-5; length: 18; size: NA; V: TRBV14; CDR3: CASSQDSPNRALQETQYF; DNA: TGTGCCAGCAGCCAAGATTCGCCCAACAGGGCCCTACAAGAGACCCAGTACTTC
D: NA; J: TRBJ2-3; length: 16; size: NA; V: TRBV7-9; CDR3: CASSLGADYSTDTQYF; DNA: TGTGCCAGCAGCTTAGGGGCAGACTATAGCACAGATACGCAGTATTTT
D: NA; J: TRBJ2-5; length: 14; size: NA; V: TRBV5-1; CDR3: CASSFQDGRETQYF; DNA: TGCGCCAGCAGCTTCCAGGACGGGAGAGAGACCCAGTACTTC
D: NA; J: TRBJ2-2; length: 15; size: NA; V: TRBV11-2; CDR3: CASSLDPGSFGELFF; DNA: TGTGCCAGCAGCTTGGATCCAGGATCTTTCGGGGAGCTGTTTTTT